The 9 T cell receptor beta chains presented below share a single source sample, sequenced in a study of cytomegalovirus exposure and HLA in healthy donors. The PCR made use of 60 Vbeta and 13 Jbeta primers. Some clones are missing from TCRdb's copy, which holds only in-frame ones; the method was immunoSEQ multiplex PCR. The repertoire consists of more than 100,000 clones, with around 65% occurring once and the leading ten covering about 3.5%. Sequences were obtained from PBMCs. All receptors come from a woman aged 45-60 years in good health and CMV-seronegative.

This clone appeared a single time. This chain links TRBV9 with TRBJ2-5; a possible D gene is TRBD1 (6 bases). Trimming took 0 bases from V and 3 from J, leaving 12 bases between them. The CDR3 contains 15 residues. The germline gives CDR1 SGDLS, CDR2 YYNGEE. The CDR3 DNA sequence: TGTGCCAGCAGCGTAGCTCAGGGGATGGAAGAGACCCAGTACTTC. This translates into CASSVAQGMEETQYF.

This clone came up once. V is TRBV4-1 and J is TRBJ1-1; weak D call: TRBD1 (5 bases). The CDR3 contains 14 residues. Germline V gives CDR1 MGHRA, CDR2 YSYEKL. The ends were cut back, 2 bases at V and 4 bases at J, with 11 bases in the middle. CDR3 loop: CASSQRQGATEAFF. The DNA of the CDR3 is TGCGCCAGCAGCCAACGCCAGGGTGCCACTGAAGCTTTCTTT.

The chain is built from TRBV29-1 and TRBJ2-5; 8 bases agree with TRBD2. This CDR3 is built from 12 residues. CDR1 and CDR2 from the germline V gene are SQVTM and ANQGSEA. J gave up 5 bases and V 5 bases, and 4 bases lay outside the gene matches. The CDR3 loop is CSVRAGGETQYF. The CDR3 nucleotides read TGCAGCGTTAGGGCGGGAGGTGAGACCCAGTACTTC.

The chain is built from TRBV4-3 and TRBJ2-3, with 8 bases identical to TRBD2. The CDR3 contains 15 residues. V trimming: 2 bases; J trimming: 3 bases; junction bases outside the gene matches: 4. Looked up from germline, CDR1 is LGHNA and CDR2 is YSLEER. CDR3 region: CASSQQTSGTDTQYF. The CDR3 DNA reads TGCGCCAGCAGCCAACAAACTAGCGGAACAGATACGCAGTATTTT.

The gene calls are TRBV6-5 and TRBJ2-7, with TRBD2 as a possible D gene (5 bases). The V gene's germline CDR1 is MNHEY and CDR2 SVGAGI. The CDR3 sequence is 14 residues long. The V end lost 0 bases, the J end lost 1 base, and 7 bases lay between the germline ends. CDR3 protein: CASSYSRRSYEQYF. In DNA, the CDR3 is TGTGCCAGCAGTTACTCGAGGAGGTCCTACGAGCAGTACTTC.

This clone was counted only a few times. The CDR3 region is CASSYGGRVTDTQYF. The CDR3 DNA follows: TGTGCCAGCAGTTACGGCGGGAGGGTCACAGATACGCAGTATTTT. The rearrangement uses TRBV6-5 and TRBJ2-3; TRBD2 aligns across 9 bases. The CDR3 length is 15 residues. CDR1 is MNHEY, CDR2 SVGAGI, per germline. After removal of 2 bases from V and 2 bases from J, the junction contained 2 bases not matched to a gene.

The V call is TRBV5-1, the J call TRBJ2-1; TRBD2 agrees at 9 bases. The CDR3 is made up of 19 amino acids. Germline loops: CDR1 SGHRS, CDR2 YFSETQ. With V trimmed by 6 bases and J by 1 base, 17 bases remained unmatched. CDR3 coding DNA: TGCGCCAGCATCCCATCAGCTATTCTTAGCGGGAGTTCCTACAATGAGCAGTTCTTC. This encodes CASIPSAILSGSSYNEQFF.

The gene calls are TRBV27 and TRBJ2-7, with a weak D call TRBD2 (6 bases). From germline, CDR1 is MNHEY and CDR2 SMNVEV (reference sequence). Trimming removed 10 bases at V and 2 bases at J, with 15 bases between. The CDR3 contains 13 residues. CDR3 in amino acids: CATKTRTAYEQYF. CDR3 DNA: TGTGCCACCAAGACTAGAACGGCCTACGAGCAGTACTTC.

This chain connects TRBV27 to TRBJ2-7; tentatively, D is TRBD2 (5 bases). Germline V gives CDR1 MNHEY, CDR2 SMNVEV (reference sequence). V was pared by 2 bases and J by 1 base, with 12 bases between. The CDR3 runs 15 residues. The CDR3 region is CASSLLGGLSYEQYF. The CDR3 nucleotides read TGTGCCAGCAGTTTACTCGGCGGGCTTTCCTACGAGCAGTACTTC.